One and the same sample provided the 19 T cell receptor beta chains below, sequenced in a study of T cell responses to AZD1222 COVID-19 vaccine. TCRdb's table, derived via immunoSEQ multiplex PCR, lists solely in-frame clones and lacks some. The sample shows about 150,000 clones, approximately 88% of them seen only once. This specimen consisted of peripheral blood, obtained 28 days after the second AZD1222 dose. These receptor sequences come from an adult who received the AZD1222 COVID-19 vaccine.

This rearrangement joins TRBV2 to TRBJ1-2; no clear D. The ends were cut back, 4 bases at V and 4 bases at J, with 10 bases in the middle. Germline V gene sequence: CDR1 SNHLY, CDR2 FYNNEI. The CDR3 has 13 amino acids. CDR3 sequence (DNA): TGTGCCAGCAGTGTTGTTATGTTCTATGGCTACACCTTC. Amino acid sequence: CASSVVMFYGYTF. Full variable domain (remainder filled in from reference TRBV2 and TRBJ1-2): EPEVTQTPSHQVTQMGQEVILRCVPISNHLYFYWYRQILGQKVEFLVSFYNNEISEKSEIFDDQFSVERPDGSNFTLKIRSTKLEDSAMYFCASSVVMFYGYTFGSGTRLTVV.

The rearrangement uses TRBV9 and TRBJ1-3; the D is unclear. Germline V gene lookup returns CDR1 SGDLS and CDR2 YYNGEE. The CDR3 is 14 residues long. Trimming pared 4 bases from V and 1 base from J, leaving 9 bases between. Written as DNA, the CDR3 is TGTGCCAGCAGCCCCCCTGTGTCTGGAAACACCATATATTTT. Protein: CASSPPVSGNTIYF.

This clone was detected only once. V gene TRBV7-8 combines with J gene TRBJ2-2; 12 bases align to TRBD2. Germline V lookup: CDR1 SGHVS, CDR2 FQNEAQ. This CDR3 is built from 15 residues. With V trimmed by 5 bases and J by 7 bases, 5 bases remained unmatched. The CDR3 coding sequence is TGTGCCAGCAGCCCACGGACTAGCGGGGACGGGGAGCTGTTTTTT. It codes for CASSPRTSGDGELFF.

The chain recombines TRBV6-5 with TRBJ1-2, with D possibly being TRBD1 (5 bases). The germline V gene encodes CDR1 MNHEY and CDR2 SVGAGI. This CDR3 is 15 amino acids long. Trimming shortened V by 4 bases and J by 8 bases, and 20 bases separated the two germline ends. The CDR3 loop reads CASSSGPTTRSGYTF. The CDR3 region has the DNA TGTGCCAGCAGTTCAGGGCCTACTACCCGTTCGGGCTACACCTTC.

The chain is built from TRBV7-8 and TRBJ2-5; a weak D match, TRBD1 (5 bases). V shed 4 bases and J shed 4 bases, with 13 bases lying between them. Germline lookup yields CDR1 SGHVS and CDR2 FQNEAQ. The CDR3 totals 14 residues. CDR3 protein: CASSSTGEGETQYF. Written as DNA, the CDR3 is TGTGCCAGCAGCTCTACAGGAGAAGGAGAGACCCAGTACTTC.

This clone has a single count. The V and J genes are TRBV2 and TRBJ1-5, with a weak D call TRBD1 (5 bases). Per germline, CDR1 SNHLY and CDR2 FYNNEI. The CDR3 runs to 14 residues. V was clipped by 6 bases and J by 0 bases, with 9 bases between them. Written as DNA, the CDR3 is TGTGCCAGCAGGGCAGGGAATAGCAATCAGCCCCAGCATTTT. Translation: CASRAGNSNQPQHF.

J is TRBJ2-7 and V is TRBV19, with D possibly being TRBD1 (5 bases). Germline V CDR1 and CDR2: LNHDA, SQIVND (reference sequence). V was shortened by 2 bases and J by 1 base, with 15 bases between the two germline ends. The CDR3 sequence is 16 residues long. The CDR3 protein is CASSISQGGESYEQYF. The CDR3, as DNA: TGTGCCAGTAGTATATCGCAGGGTGGAGAATCCTACGAGCAGTACTTC.

The V gene is TRBV2, the J gene TRBJ1-1, with D uncertain. This CDR3 has 12 residues. V was clipped by 1 base and J by 11 bases, with 11 bases between them. Germline lookup yields CDR1 SNHLY and CDR2 FYNNEI. CDR3 nucleotide sequence: TGTGCCAGCAGTGAAGGACCCGGTCGTGCTTTCTTT. It codes for CASSEGPGRAFF.

The chain carries TRBV5-1 and TRBJ1-2, with 8 bases matching TRBD1. The CDR3 covers 14 residues. Germline V gives CDR1 SGHRS, CDR2 YFSETQ. Trimming at V came to 7 bases and at J to 8 bases, leaving 13 bases not matched to a gene. CDR3 amino acids: CASGLETGGGGYTF. In DNA, the CDR3 is TGCGCCAGCGGCCTCGAAACAGGGGGGGGCGGCTACACCTTC. Using reference TRBV5-1 and TRBJ1-2 for the parts outside the CDR3, the full variable domain is KAGVTQTPRYLIKTRGQQVTLSCSPISGHRSVSWYQQTPGQGLQFLFEYFSETQRNKGNFPGRFSGRQFSNSRSEMNVSTLELGDSALYLCASGLETGGGGYTFGSGTRLTVV.

Here the CDR3 reads CASSLGTDPEAFF. The CDR3 nucleotides read TGTGCCAGCAGTTTGGGGACGGACCCTGAAGCTTTCTTT. V is TRBV28 and J is TRBJ1-1; D perhaps matches TRBD1 (5 bases). The V gene's germline CDR1 is MDHEN and CDR2 SYDVKM. The CDR3 totals 13 residues. The V end lost 3 bases, the J end lost 6 bases, and 11 bases lay between the germline ends.

The gene calls are TRBV11-2 and TRBJ2-1; no reliable D call. Germline V CDR1 and CDR2: SGHAT, FQNNGV. The ends were cut back, 2 bases at V and 8 bases at J, with 13 bases in the middle. The CDR3 covers 14 residues. CDR3 DNA: TGTGCCAGCAGCTTATTTCGGCAGGCCCATGAGCAGTTCTTC. This gives the protein CASSLFRQAHEQFF.

The genes are TRBV7-2 and TRBJ1-1; D perhaps matches TRBD1 (5 bases). Per the germline V gene, CDR1 is SGHTA and CDR2 is FQGNSA. CDR3 length: 15 residues. Trimming cost V 3 bases and J 1 base, with 12 bases left between them. CDR3 residues: CASSFLGGGNTEAFF. CDR3 DNA: TGTGCCAGCAGCTTCTTGGGTGGGGGGAACACTGAAGCTTTCTTT.

The chain combines TRBV27 with TRBJ1-1; 8 nucleotides agree with TRBD1. There are 14 residues in the CDR3. Germline V gene sequence: CDR1 MNHEY, CDR2 SMNVEV (reference sequence). With V trimmed by 3 bases and J by 4 bases, 4 bases remained unmatched. In DNA, the CDR3 is TGTGCCAGCAGTTTTCAGGGGGCCGGCACTGAAGCTTTCTTT. Translation gives CASSFQGAGTEAFF.

The chain carries TRBV18 and TRBJ1-6; tentative D call: TRBD1 (6 bases). The length of the CDR3 is 17 residues. Germline CDR1 KGHSH, CDR2 LQKENI. V lost 0 bases and J 1 base, leaving 10 bases between the germline ends. The CDR3 here is CASSPPGTLSYNSPLHF. CDR3 nucleotides: TGTGCCAGCTCACCACCAGGGACATTATCCTATAATTCACCCCTCCACTTT.

V usage is TRBV3-1 (or the pseudogene TRBV3-2) and J usage is TRBJ2-5; 12 positions match TRBD2. The CDR3 is 15 residues long. The junction had 7 bases not matched to a gene; V was cut back by 6 bases and J by 5 bases. CDR1 is LGHDT and CDR2 is YNNKEL in the germline V gene (reference sequence). The DNA of the CDR3 is TGTGCCAGCAGGCCTACTAGCGGGGGGCTGGAGACCCAGTACTTC. Encoded protein: CASRPTSGGLETQYF.

The chain has TRBV7-2 and TRBJ2-7, with TRBD2 matching 11 bases. The germline V gene encodes CDR1 SGHTA and CDR2 FQGNSA. This CDR3 contains 15 residues. V was clipped by 5 bases and J by 3 bases; unmatched bases: 6. The DNA of the CDR3 is TGTGCCAGCAGCATAACCGGGACTAGCGGCTACGAGCAGTACTTC. It encodes CASSITGTSGYEQYF.

This clone was seen a handful of times. The gene calls are TRBV27 and TRBJ1-5; tentatively, D is TRBD1 (6 bases). The CDR3 runs 14 residues. V lost 3 bases and J 5 bases, leaving 11 bases between the germline ends. In germline, CDR1 is MNHEY, CDR2 SMNVEV (reference sequence). DNA for the CDR3: TGTGCCAGCAGTTTCGGGGGGCGGCATCAGCCCCAGCATTTT. This sequence encodes CASSFGGRHQPQHF.

This clone appeared a few times. This chain joins TRBV18 and TRBJ1-2; the D is unclear. The germline V gene encodes CDR1 KGHSH and CDR2 LQKENI. The CDR3 is 12 amino acids. V was cut by 4 bases and J by 8 bases, with 11 bases left in between. The chain's CDR3 is CASSLSVRGYTF. In DNA, the CDR3 is TGTGCCAGCTCACTTTCCGTCCGGGGCTACACCTTC.

The chain uses TRBV9 and TRBJ1-4; 9 positions agree with TRBD1. Trimming removed 4 bases from V and 6 bases from J; junction bases left unmatched: 4. The CDR3 consists of 14 residues. CDR1 is SGDLS and CDR2 is YYNGEE in the germline V gene. CDR3: CASSLTGGDEKLFF. The CDR3 DNA is TGTGCCAGCAGCCTGACAGGGGGTGATGAAAAACTGTTTTTT.